Listed here are 21 T cell receptor beta chains from one sample, sequenced in a study of CD8+CD57+ T cells in acquired aplastic anemia. By flow cytometry, patients selected for sequencing had shown an expansion of CD8+CD57+ cells. The TCR beta profiling, which covered VDJ combination and CDR3 sequence, was carried out using genomic DNA as the template. TCRdb analysed the reads with MiXCR anew, one entry per CDR3 protein. The sample comprises 180,000 or so distinct CDR3 sequences, 48% of which are singletons, and about 2% rests with the top ten. The sequenced sample consisted of sorted CD4+, CD8+, or CD8+CD57+ T cells (not recorded which) from PBMCs. These receptor sequences come from a human donor with aplastic anemia.

This clonotype was picked up many times. Because the CDR3's place on the DNA is in doubt, the DNA is left out and the CDR3 is given as listed by TCRdb. The rearrangement uses TRBV6-5 and TRBJ2-5; whether TRBD1, the table's D call, matches the DNA was not checked. Looked up from germline, CDR1 is MNHEY and CDR2 is SVGAGI. The CDR3 sequence runs 16 residues, both termini included. CDR3 residues: CASSSGRAATGETQYF.

This clonotype was seen a handful of times. This sequence joins TRBV29-1 and TRBJ2-3; tentatively, D is TRBD2 (6 bases). V lost 1 base to trimming and J lost 0 bases, with 23 bases between them. Looked up from germline, CDR1 is SQVTM and CDR2 is ANQGSEA. The length of the CDR3 is 19 residues. Here the CDR3 DNA reads TGCAGCGTTGAAGCCTGGAGCACAAGTAGCGGAACTAGCACAGATACGCAGTATTTT. Protein product: CSVEAWSTSSGTSTDTQYF.

In this sample, this clonotype turned up many times. This rearrangement joins TRBV18 to TRBJ2-2; no clear D. V was trimmed by 3 bases and J by 6 bases, leaving 11 bases between them. Germline V gene sequence: CDR1 KGHSH, CDR2 LQKENI. The CDR3 covers 14 residues. The CDR3 here is CASSPLVTPGELFF. The CDR3 coding sequence is TGTGCCAGCTCACCTCTGGTAACGCCCGGGGAGCTGTTTTTT.

This clonotype was observed many times. The V gene is TRBV7-8, the J gene TRBJ1-1; D unresolved. Germline V CDR1 and CDR2: SGHVS, FQNEAQ. The length of the CDR3 is 14 residues. V was cut by 3 bases and J by 1 base, with 9 bases left in between. CDR3 sequence reads: CASSFLSGNTEAFF. CDR3 nucleotides: TGTGCCAGCAGCTTTTTAAGCGGGAACACTGAAGCTTTCTTT.

Here the CDR3 reads CASNWSGYTLKNSPLHF. CDR3 coding DNA: TGTGCCAGCAACTGGTCGGGCTACACGTTAAAGAATTCACCCCTCCACTTT. V is TRBV27 and J is TRBJ1-6; the D is unclear. The CDR3 loop spans 17 amino acids. Deletions cut 7 bases from V and 7 bases from J, with 23 bases between. Germline V gene sequence: CDR1 MNHEY, CDR2 SMNVEV (reference sequence).

The chain uses TRBV5-1 and TRBJ1-5, with D unresolved. This CDR3 region has 13 residues. Germline assignment: CDR1 SGHRS and CDR2 YFSETQ. Trimming shortened V by 7 bases and J by 5 bases, and 13 bases separated the two germline ends. The CDR3 nucleotides read TGCGCCAGCCGCGGTCGGGAGGATCAGCCCCAGCATTTT. Amino acid sequence: CASRGREDQPQHF.

The rearrangement links TRBV24-1 to TRBJ1-1; D unclear. The CDR3 length is 13 residues. Trimming stripped 9 bases from V and 8 bases from J, with 18 bases between. Germline-derived CDR1 and CDR2 are KGHDR and SFDVKD. The CDR3 region has the DNA TGTGCCACCGAGAACCCCACAAGGTCAGAAGCTTTCTTT. Its translation is CATENPTRSEAFF.

The chain is built from TRBV10-1 and TRBJ2-2; no clear D. This CDR3 is built from 15 residues. Germline-derived CDR1 and CDR2 are WNHNN and SYGVQD (reference sequence). V was pared by 6 bases and J by 3 bases, with 14 bases between. CDR3 in DNA: TGCGCCAGCAGCTTGCTGTGGGAAGACACCGGGGAGCTGTTTTTT. Translating it yields CASSLLWEDTGELFF.

This clonotype has a count of ten or more. The genes are TRBV3-1 and TRBJ2-5; TRBD2 matches at 8 bases. Germline CDR1 LGHDT, CDR2 YNNKEL (reference sequence). V trimming: 4 bases; J trimming: 4 bases; junction bases outside the gene matches: 11. The length of the CDR3 is 16 residues. CDR3 sequence: CASSRRTGGRGETQYF. CDR3 DNA sequence: TGTGCCAGCAGCCGCCGGACGGGGGGGCGAGGAGAGACCCAGTACTTC.

CDR3 sequence reads: CASSLGGSGRDYSYEQYF. CDR3 bases: TGTGCCAGCAGTCTCGGTGGTAGCGGGAGGGATTACTCCTACGAGCAGTACTTC. The genes are TRBV2 and TRBJ2-7; 11 bases align to TRBD2. This CDR3 region has 18 residues. CDR1 is SNHLY and CDR2 is FYNNEI in the germline V gene. The V gene end was trimmed by 5 bases and the J gene end by 0 bases; junction bases not matched to a gene: 12.

The chain is built from TRBV19 and TRBJ1-4; no firm D call. This CDR3 region has 13 residues. V was trimmed by 6 bases and J by 1 base, leaving 6 bases between them. CDR1 and CDR2 from the germline V gene are LNHDA and SQIVND (reference sequence). CDR3 bases: TGTGCCAGTAGGAGGGTAACTAATGAAAAACTGTTTTTT. Residues: CASRRVTNEKLFF.

The chain combines TRBV10-3 with TRBJ1-1; D may be TRBD1 (6 bases). The germline V and J ends were trimmed by 3 bases and 10 bases, with 18 bases remaining between them. This CDR3 spans 14 amino acids. Germline lookup yields CDR1 ENHRY and CDR2 SYGVKD. The CDR3 DNA sequence: TGTGCCATCAGTGAACCTACAGGGATGCCTAGAGCTTTCTTT. Translated: CAISEPTGMPRAFF.

As for this clonotype: Just one base apart from a much larger clone, this may be a read error. This chain links TRBV5-4 with TRBJ1-2; 10 bases map to TRBD1. Germline V gene data show CDR1 as SGHNT and CDR2 as YYREEE (reference sequence). The CDR3 spans 17 residues. As DNA, the CDR3 is TGTGCCAGCAGCTCCGGGACAGGGGTCCCTCCCACCTATGGCGACACCTTC. It is translated as CASSSGTGVPPTYGDTF.

The table lists this clonotype with many counts. The chain joins TRBV20-1 to TRBJ2-7; 10 nucleotides match TRBD2. The CDR3 is 18 amino acids. Germline V gene lookup returns CDR1 DFQATT and CDR2 SNEGSKA (reference sequence). The trim removed 5 bases at V and 1 base at J, leaving 17 bases unmatched. The CDR3 DNA follows: TGCAGTGCTCCTCCCGGGAGCGGGAGGGCCCTAGGGTCCTACGAGCAGTACTTC. The encoded protein is CSAPPGSGRALGSYEQYF.

As regards this clonotype: At one boundary the junction diverges from the germline segment, which might be a read error. This rearrangement joins TRBV7-9 to TRBJ2-7; D is uncertain. In germline, CDR1 is SEHNR, CDR2 FQNEAQ (reference sequence). This CDR3 has 14 residues. The CDR3 here is CTSSFPQSSYEQYF. Here the CDR3 DNA reads TGTACCAGCAGCTTTCCCCAGAGCTCCTACGAGCAGTACTTC.

Details on this clonotype: One end of the junction varies from germline; a read error may be responsible. The chain is built from TRBV10-3 and TRBJ1-5; unclear D gene. Germline V gene sequence: CDR1 ENHRY, CDR2 SYGVKD. This CDR3 is 14 amino acids long. The CDR3 DNA reads TGTGCCAGCAGTGACACAGAAGCCGATCAGCCCCAGCATTTT. Its protein product is CASSDTEADQPQHF.

This clonotype appeared many times. The J gene is TRBJ2-2, the V gene TRBV7-8; D unclear. Looked up from germline, CDR1 is SGHVS and CDR2 is FQNEAQ. The CDR3 spans 17 residues. Deletions cut 6 bases from V and 0 bases from J, with 17 bases between. The CDR3 reads CASSSLRVDPNTGELFF. The CDR3 DNA sequence: TGTGCCAGCAGTTCGCTACGGGTGGACCCGAACACCGGGGAGCTGTTTTTT.

The genes are TRBV2 and TRBJ1-6, with D perhaps TRBD1 (5 bases). Trimming removed 6 bases from V and 0 bases from J, with 12 bases in between. The CDR3 runs 16 residues. CDR1 is SNHLY, CDR2 FYNNEI, per germline. The CDR3 DNA follows: TGTGCCAGCAGGGCGGGGGGGAGCTCCTATAATTCACCCCTCCACTTT. Translated, it gives CASRAGGSSYNSPLHF. Complete variable domain (other parts from reference TRBV2 and TRBJ1-6): EPEVTQTPSHQVTQMGQEVILRCVPISNHLYFYWYRQILGQKVEFLVSFYNNEISEKSEIFDDQFSVERPDGSNFTLKIRSTKLEDSAMYFCASRAGGSSYNSPLHFGNGTRLTVT.

In regard to this clonotype: A read error may explain this, as a much larger clone is one base away. The chain links TRBV4-1 to TRBJ1-1; 8 positions match TRBD1. V was pared by 4 bases and J by 1 base, with 11 bases of the junction left unmatched. The CDR3 runs 17 residues. The V gene's germline CDR1 is MGHRA and CDR2 YSYEKL. Here the CDR3 DNA reads TGCGCCAGCAGCCGAGGACAGGGTCGTCAACAGAACACTGAAGCTTTCTTT. Translation: CASSRGQGRQQNTEAFF.

This clonotype was seen more than once but under ten times. J is TRBJ2-6 and V is TRBV7-3, with D hard to call. CDR1 is SGHTA, CDR2 FQGTGA, per germline. CDR3 size: 16 residues. Trimming shortened V by 0 bases and J by 0 bases, and 6 bases separated the two germline ends. CDR3 sequence: CASSLTLSSGANVLTF. As DNA, the CDR3 is TGTGCCAGCAGCTTAACGCTGAGCTCTGGGGCCAACGTCCTGACTTTC. Supplemented by reference TRBV7-3 and TRBJ2-6, the full variable domain reads GAGVSQTPSNKVTEKGKYVELRCDPISGHTALYWYRQSLGQGPEFLIYFQGTGAADDSGLPNDRFFAVRPEGSVSTLKIQRTERGDSAVYLCASSLTLSSGANVLTFGAGSRLTVL.

The chain recombines TRBV7-2 with TRBJ1-2; the match to TRBD1 covers 7 bases. Germline loops: CDR1 SGHTA, CDR2 FQGNSA. J gave up 7 bases and V 3 bases, and 8 bases lay outside the gene matches. CDR3 length: 14 amino acids. In DNA form, the CDR3 reads TGTGCCAGCAGCTTCGTAGGACAGGCCCGTGGCTACACCTTC. This gives the protein CASSFVGQARGYTF. The whole variable domain, remainder taken from reference TRBV7-2 and TRBJ1-2, is GAGVSQSPSNKVTEKGKDVELRCDPISGHTALYWYRQSLGQGLEFLIYFQGNSAPDKSGLPSDRFSAERTGGSVSTLTIQRTQQEDSAVYLCASSFVGQARGYTFGSGTRLTVV.